These T cell receptor beta chains were read from a single sample in a study of T cells in Graves' hyperthyroidism and ophthalmopathy. One entry per CDR3 protein, called by TCRdb with MiXCR from the multiplex PCR reads. The sample includes around 400,000 distinct CDR3 sequences, around 14% of them seen just once. Input material: blood. The receptors were gathered from a woman under 30 with Graves' hyperthyroidism that later progressed to Graves' ophthalmopathy. CDR3s include the opening cysteine and the closing phenylalanine or tryptophan. Fields, in order: J gene, V gene, CDR3 protein.

>TRBJ2-7|TRBV29-1
CSALSGTSSYEQYF
>TRBJ2-2|TRBV27
CASSLSQSPVRQTTGELFF
>TRBJ2-7|TRBV28
CASSLRHLTYEQYF
>TRBJ1-1|TRBV3-1
CASSQDPQDLMNTEAFF
>TRBJ2-1|TRBV27
CASSDVSGTSRRVSYNEQFF
>TRBJ2-3|TRBV28
CASSPLAGLADTQYF
>TRBJ2-1|TRBV5-1
CASSQGSSGVYNEQFF
>TRBJ1-4|TRBV9
CASSQRGATNEKLFF
>TRBJ1-1|TRBV6-2/TRBV6-3
CASSYNQGGRAFF
>TRBJ1-1|TRBV5-6
CASRLSGKNTEAFF
>TRBJ1-5|TRBV12-3/TRBV12-4
CASSLGRASYSNQPQHF
>TRBJ2-1|TRBV20-1
CSAQPGTSGYNEQFF
>TRBJ2-2|TRBV9
CASSVDAGELFF
>TRBJ1-2|TRBV5-6
CASNGQGRDYGYTF
>TRBJ2-1|TRBV15
CATSRDDNSGNYNEQFF
>TRBJ2-5|TRBV5-1
CASSLALLAFQETQYF
>TRBJ2-1|TRBV6-1
CASSPTSEPYNEQFF
>TRBJ2-1|TRBV14
CASSQARTYNEQFF
>TRBJ1-4|TRBV14
CASSQTGRVEKLFF
>TRBJ2-1|TRBV19
CASTTVRGAYNEQFF
>TRBJ1-1|TRBV12-3/TRBV12-4
CASSLVRGRSEAFF
>TRBJ2-1|TRBV6-5
CASSYTTLHGVTNEQFF
>TRBJ1-6|TRBV6-2/TRBV6-3
CASSYGTPYNSPLHF
>TRBJ1-4|TRBV6-2/TRBV6-3
CASSWTGVTNEKLFF
>TRBJ2-7|TRBV7-2
CASSLFKGGYEQYF
>TRBJ1-1|TRBV19
CASSIAGGFDTEAFF
>TRBJ2-7|TRBV5-4
CASSPPGQGPSYELYF
>TRBJ2-1|TRBV19
CASSIDWRDSYNEQFF
>TRBJ1-5|TRBV9
CASRSGFNQPQHF
>TRBJ2-1|TRBV2
CASSERGLAGVEQFF
>TRBJ1-2|TRBV5-1
CASRAGGGDYTF
>TRBJ2-7|TRBV11-2
CASSQSTTYEQYF
>TRBJ1-5|TRBV27
CASRAAPNQPQHF
>TRBJ2-7|TRBV7-9
CASSSDREYEQYF
>TRBJ2-1|TRBV7-8
CASSFLGGASYNEQFF
>TRBJ2-7|TRBV11-2
CASSLETPSVYEQYF
>TRBJ2-3|TRBV28
CASSFGGTGTDTQYF
>TRBJ2-7|TRBV10-2
CASSADPLQSHEQYF
>TRBJ2-5|TRBV28
CASSLLLGGQETQYF
>TRBJ2-7|TRBV7-9
CASSLYDEQYF
>TRBJ2-3|TRBV6-1
CASSSGLTTQYF
>TRBJ1-1|TRBV10-3
CAISESITGGNTEAFF
>TRBJ2-1|TRBV7-9
CASSLEGTSGKVEQFF
>TRBJ2-1|TRBV27
CASSFDGRNHNEQFF
>TRBJ2-5|TRBV28
CASTLKVSQETQYF
>TRBJ2-1|TRBV9
CASSDGGSYNEQFF
>TRBJ2-5|TRBV6-4
CASSVQPQETQYF
>TRBJ1-1|TRBV7-2
CASSLAPQRAPTEAFF
>TRBJ2-5|TRBV6-1
CASSDRTQEAQYF
>TRBJ1-2|TRBV28
CASQDVLGGYTF
>TRBJ1-6|TRBV27
CASSAQGRSPLHF
>TRBJ2-7|TRBV5-1
CASSLRGTGIYEQYF
>TRBJ2-3|TRBV6-1
CASRNGTGLVDTQYF
>TRBJ2-1|TRBV24-1
CATSDIGTRSEQFF
>TRBJ2-7|TRBV5-1
CASSQGPTGSLEQYF
>TRBJ2-3|TRBV10-1
CASSEVGSLTDTQYF
>TRBJ2-7|TRBV9
CASSSLYNEQYF
>TRBJ2-6|TRBV9
CASSVGGGAGANVLTF
>TRBJ2-2|TRBV19
CASSTNPSGRGTGELFF